Below, 27 T cell receptor beta chains from the same sample are listed, as sequenced in a study of metastatic and nonmetastatic thyroid tumors. No treatment of any kind had been given to any patient before thyroid surgery. TCRdb reprocessed the PCR reads via MiXCR. The sample comprises 14,000 or so clones, 34% of which are singletons, and approximately 10% rests with the top ten. Sequencing was carried out using tumor tissue. These receptors came from a male donor with papillary thyroid cancer or a benign thyroid nodule (not recorded which). Some clones in this sample may be carry-over from other donors' samples.

By share, this clone counts as medium-sized. The chain couples TRBV7-2 to TRBJ2-7, with 12 bases that match TRBD2. This CDR3 is 18 amino acids long. Germline V gene lookup returns CDR1 SGHTA and CDR2 FQGNSA. Trimming cost V 3 bases and J 3 bases; bases outside gene matches: 12. This chain's CDR3 is CASSFFPWTSGAIYEQYF. The CDR3 nucleotides read TGTGCCAGCAGCTTCTTTCCATGGACTAGCGGGGCAATCTACGAGCAGTACTTC.

This clone was seen ten or more times. Possible read error: a much larger clone is one base away. The J gene is TRBJ1-1, the V gene TRBV28; D is unclear. From germline, CDR1 is MDHEN and CDR2 SYDVKM. The CDR3 has 13 amino acids. The CDR3: CAGSRIMNTEAFF. The CDR3 DNA is TGTGCCGGCAGCCGTATCATGAACACTGAAGCTTTCTTT.

This clone was recorded a few times. V and J are TRBV2 and TRBJ2-2, with D hard to call. Between the trimmed V and J ends, which lost 4 bases and 4 bases, there was a span of 13 bases. The CDR3 covers 15 residues. Germline CDR1 SNHLY, CDR2 FYNNEI. The CDR3 nucleotides are TGTGCCAGCAGTGGTCCAGACTCCCCCACCGGGGAGCTGTTTTTT. Its translation is CASSGPDSPTGELFF.

By proportion, this clone is large. The chain has TRBV4-2 and TRBJ1-1; TRBD1 is a possible D gene (6 bases). The CDR3 extends over 16 amino acids. Germline CDR1 LGHNA, CDR2 YNFKEQ. Trimming stripped 3 bases from V and 3 bases from J, with 17 bases between. Written as DNA, the CDR3 is TGTGCCAGCAGCCATACAACAGGGACGAGGGACACTGAAGCTTTCTTT. It codes for CASSHTTGTRDTEAFF.

As concerns this clone: The junction departs from germline at one end; a sequencing error may be responsible. Other nucleotide sequences from this sample produce the same CDR3. The chain links TRBV5-1 to TRBJ2-2; 7 positions agree with TRBD2. CDR1 is SGHRS, CDR2 YFSETQ, per germline. CDR3 length: 13 residues. The CDR3 nucleotides read TGCGCCAGCAGTCCGGGAGGTCCCGGTGAGCTGTTTTTT. It translates to CASSPGGPGELFF.

V and J are TRBV5-1 and TRBJ1-6, with 9 bases matching TRBD1. This CDR3 contains 15 residues. Germline CDR1 reads SGHRS; CDR2 reads YFSETQ. The ends lost 2 bases at V and 8 bases at J; junction bases unmatched: 5. As DNA, the CDR3 is TGCGCCAGCAGCTTTGGGACAGGGAATCATTCACCCCTCCACTTT. Translated: CASSFGTGNHSPLHF. Complete variable domain (other parts from reference TRBV5-1 and TRBJ1-6): KAGVTQTPRYLIKTRGQQVTLSCSPISGHRSVSWYQQTPGQGLQFLFEYFSETQRNKGNFPGRFSGRQFSNSRSEMNVSTLELGDSALYLCASSFGTGNHSPLHFGNGTRLTVT.

The rearrangement uses TRBV20-1 and TRBJ1-5; perhaps TRBD1 as D (6 bases). V was trimmed by 6 bases and J by 3 bases, leaving 24 bases between them. CDR1 is DFQATT, CDR2 SNEGSKA, per germline (reference sequence). This CDR3 has 17 amino acids. The CDR3 DNA is TGCAGTGCGTTTCGGGCAGGGACCGGGGGGCACAATCAGCCCCAGCATTTT. It yields the protein CSAFRAGTGGHNQPQHF.

This clone came up a few times. The chain joins TRBV12-3 or TRBV12-4 to TRBJ2-1, with 7 bases fitting TRBD1. The V and J ends lost 3 bases and 15 bases, in that order; junction bases with no gene match: 8. The CDR3 loop spans 12 amino acids. The DNA for the CDR3 is TGTGCCAGCAGTTTCTTGGGACAGAGTACGTTCTTC. Its translation: CASSFLGQSTFF.

V is TRBV27 and J is TRBJ2-2; the match to TRBD1 covers 8 bases. V shed 6 bases and J 3 bases; nucleotides not matched to a gene: 3. The CDR3 runs 14 residues. Germline assignment: CDR1 MNHEY and CDR2 SMNVEV (reference sequence). CDR3 region: CASRLQGDTGELFF. The CDR3 nucleotides read TGTGCCAGCAGGCTACAGGGGGACACCGGGGAGCTGTTTTTT.

The chain has TRBV20-1 and TRBJ2-3; 12 bases match TRBD2. CDR1 DFQATT and CDR2 SNEGSKA come from the germline V gene (reference sequence). V gave up 7 bases and J gave up 2 bases; unmatched junction bases: 10. This CDR3 contains 16 residues. In nucleotides, the CDR3 is TGCAGTGATGTGGCGGGACTAGCGGGTCACACAGATACGCAGTATTTT. It is translated as CSDVAGLAGHTDTQYF.

With regard to this clone: The conserved phenylalanine or tryptophan normally closing the CDR3 is absent here, so this likely arose from a read error. The rearrangement uses TRBV20-1 and TRBJ2-6, with unresolved D. Trimming removed 7 bases at V and 1 base at J, with 20 bases between. Germline V gene data show CDR1 as DFQATT and CDR2 as SNEGSKA (reference sequence). The CDR3 runs to 17 residues. The DNA of the CDR3 is TGCAGTGGTAAAGATTCGAGCAGACCTTCTGGGGCCAACGTCCTGACTTAC. This encodes CSGKDSSRPSGANVLTY.

This clone counts as medium-sized. The rearrangement joins TRBV20-1 to TRBJ2-7, with D perhaps TRBD2 (6 bases). Germline V gives CDR1 DFQATT, CDR2 SNEGSKA (reference sequence). Trimming took off 1 base at V and 3 bases at J, with 13 bases between the two ends. This CDR3 region has 14 residues. CDR3 in DNA: TGCAGTGCTAGAGGTGACCGGGAGTTCTACGAGCAGTACTTC. Its translation is CSARGDREFYEQYF.

At least ten counts were recorded for this clone. In DNA, the CDR3 is TGTGCCATCAGTGAGGGTGGGACAGGGATGTATACGCAGTATTTT. Amino acid sequence: CAISEGGTGMYTQYF. V is TRBV10-3 and J is TRBJ2-3; 9 nucleotides match TRBD1. Trimming removed 2 bases from V and 7 bases from J; junction bases left unmatched: 7. The CDR3 spans 15 residues. The germline V gene encodes CDR1 ENHRY and CDR2 SYGVKD.

This clone showed up just a few times. A clone one base away is much larger, so this may be a read error. The chain recombines TRBV19 with TRBJ2-1; tentative D call: TRBD2 (5 bases). Germline values: CDR1 LNHDA, CDR2 SQIVND (reference sequence). The V end lost 9 bases, the J end lost 7 bases, and 22 bases lay between the germline ends. This CDR3 comprises 15 residues. CDR3 coding DNA: TGTGCCAGCCTAGCAATGGGGTCTCCGGGGAATGAGCAGTTCTTC. Protein: CASLAMGSPGNEQFF.

By proportion, this clone is medium-sized. The rearrangement links TRBV11-2 to TRBJ1-3; 10 bases line up with TRBD1. Germline values: CDR1 SGHAT, CDR2 FQNNGV. The trim removed 5 bases at V and 0 bases at J, leaving 4 bases unmatched. CDR3 size: 16 residues. The CDR3 here is CASSLRDRGSGNTIYF. The CDR3 nucleotides are TGTGCCAGCAGCCTCCGGGACAGGGGCTCTGGAAACACCATATATTTT.

In this sample, this clone turned up many times. The chain is built from TRBV7-6 and TRBJ2-7; D may be TRBD2 (5 bases). Between the trimmed V and J ends, which lost 8 bases and 3 bases, there was a span of 5 bases. Germline V gene lookup returns CDR1 SGHVS and CDR2 FNYEAQ. The CDR3 contains 10 residues. As DNA, the CDR3 is TGTGCCAGCGAGGGCTACGAGCAGTACTTC. As protein: CASEGYEQYF.

This clone was counted ten times or more. This chain uses TRBV20-1 with TRBJ2-5; the D gene is possibly TRBD1 (6 bases). Germline values: CDR1 DFQATT, CDR2 SNEGSKA (reference sequence). The CDR3 contains 13 residues. V was cut by 6 bases and J by 4 bases, with 15 bases left in between. The CDR3 spells CSAYRVLGETQYF. CDR3 bases: TGCAGTGCCTACAGGGTCCTCGGAGAGACCCAGTACTTC.

This clone came up many times. The V gene is TRBV4-1, the J gene TRBJ2-1; TRBD2 matches at 9 bases. Germline V gives CDR1 MGHRA, CDR2 YSYEKL. V shed 2 bases, J shed 7 bases, and the junction held 9 bases outside the gene matches. CDR3 length equals 16 residues. In DNA, the CDR3 is TGCGCCAGCAGCCAAATCGGGATAGCGGGAGAGAATGAGCAGTTCTTC. This encodes CASSQIGIAGENEQFF.

The CDR3 sequence: CASSYSRGQGSQPQHF. The CDR3 DNA is TGTGCCAGCAGTTACTCTCGGGGACAGGGGTCTCAGCCCCAGCATTTT. The V gene is TRBV6-2 or TRBV6-3, the J gene TRBJ1-5, with TRBD1 matching over 10 bases. The germline CDR1 and CDR2 sequences are MNHEY and SVGEGT. After removal of 0 bases from V and 6 bases from J, the junction contained 5 bases not matched to a gene. The CDR3 totals 16 residues.

As for this clone: At one end the junction does not follow the germline gene, possibly because of a read error. CDR3 nucleotides: TGCGGTGCTAGAGTGCGGACATGGAATTCACCCCTCCACTTT. It yields the protein CGARVRTWNSPLHF. The V and J genes are TRBV20-1 and TRBJ1-6, with D possibly being TRBD1 (5 bases). Germline values: CDR1 DFQATT, CDR2 SNEGSKA (reference sequence). This CDR3 has 14 amino acids.

By share of the sample, this clone is medium-sized (0.01 to 0.1%). The V gene is TRBV4-1, the J gene TRBJ1-2; 9 nucleotides agree with TRBD1. Germline lookup yields CDR1 MGHRA and CDR2 YSYEKL. The CDR3 has 16 residues. V was pared by 2 bases and J by 8 bases, with 12 bases of the junction left unmatched. CDR3 sequence (DNA): TGCGCCAGCAGCCAAACTACATGGACAGGGGCAGAAGGCTACACCTTC. It is translated as CASSQTTWTGAEGYTF.

Comments on this clone: This sequence may be a read error, since a much larger clone differs from it by one base. The sample holds other DNA sequences that translate to the same CDR3. The genes are TRBV27 and TRBJ2-1; 9 bases agree with TRBD2. The ends lost 0 bases at V and 4 bases at J; junction bases unmatched: 13. CDR3 length: 19 residues. Germline V gene data show CDR1 as MNHEY and CDR2 as SMNVEV (reference sequence). The CDR3: CASSLSVPGGLALYNEQFF. DNA for the CDR3: TGTGCCAGCAGTTTATCGGTCCCCGGGGGACTAGCTCTTTACAATGAGCAGTTCTTC.

This clone has at least ten counts. The rearrangement uses TRBV9 and TRBJ1-2; tentative D call: TRBD1 (5 bases). The V gene lost 3 bases and the J gene lost 3 bases, with 9 bases spanning the gap. The CDR3 covers 13 residues. The germline gives CDR1 SGDLS, CDR2 YYNGEE. The CDR3 region has the DNA TGTGCCAGCAGCGCCCAGGGTGACTATGGCTACACCTTC. Translation: CASSAQGDYGYTF. Looking up the rest from reference TRBV9 and TRBJ1-2 gives the full variable domain: DSGVTQTPKHLITATGQRVTLRCSPRSGDLSVYWYQQSLDQGLQFLIQYYNGEERAKGNILERFSAQQFPDLHSELNLSSLELGDSALYFCASSAQGDYGYTFGSGTRLTVV.

A few counts support this clone. The J gene is TRBJ2-2, the V gene TRBV10-1; 8 positions match TRBD1. Germline values: CDR1 WNHNN, CDR2 SYGVQD (reference sequence). The V and J ends lost 3 bases and 5 bases, in that order; junction bases with no gene match: 11. There are 17 residues in the CDR3. Here the CDR3 reads CASSDDWTGSITGELFF. CDR3 DNA sequence: TGCGCCAGCAGTGACGACTGGACAGGGTCCATTACCGGGGAGCTGTTTTTT.

A few counts support this clone. This chain links TRBV6-6 with TRBJ2-1, with 14 bases matching TRBD2. The CDR3 runs to 18 residues. The germline CDR1 and CDR2 sequences are MNHNY and SVGAGI (reference sequence). V lost 2 bases, J lost 8 bases, and 11 bases stayed unmatched. The CDR3 DNA reads TGTGCCAGCAGTTACAAGGGACTAGCGGGAGTAAGGAGAGATGAGCAGTTCTTC. It specifies CASSYKGLAGVRRDEQFF.

A note on this clone: One end of the junction is discordant with germline, which a read error may explain. The rearrangement joins TRBV28 to TRBJ1-5; no definite D call. This CDR3 spans 16 amino acids. Looked up from germline, CDR1 is MDHEN and CDR2 is SYDVKM. The CDR3 loop reads CACSSFVSGGNQPQHF. The CDR3 region has the DNA TGTGCCTGCAGTTCTTTTGTTTCCGGGGGCAATCAGCCCCAGCATTTT.

This clone came up a few times. The junction differs from germline at one of its ends, possibly a read error. For the CDR3, the DNA is TGTGCCATCAGTGACCGGGCAGTAGCGCGGGGGCTGGATGAGCAGTTCTTC. Residues: CAISDRAVARGLDEQFF. J is TRBJ2-1 and V is TRBV6-4; tentative D call: TRBD2 (7 bases). Germline-derived CDR1 and CDR2 are MRHNA and SNTAGT. The CDR3 contains 17 residues.